What follows describes a single TCR beta chain. The sample comes from a study of T cell changes during pregnancy in multiple sclerosis. The CDR3 runs 14 residues. With V trimmed by 5 bases and J by 1 base, 5 bases remained unmatched. From germline, CDR1 is MNHNY and CDR2 SVGAGI (reference sequence). Repertoires were generated with immunoSEQ multiplex PCR, while TCRdb's copy carries only in-frame clones and drops some. The table records tens of thousands of clones, less than 95% of them present only once. J is TRBJ2-7 and V is TRBV6-6; 7 bases line up with TRBD1. The TCR originated in a female donor in good health, enrolled as a control in a pregnancy study. Here the sequenced sample was CD4+ T cells from peripheral blood mononuclear cells, taken in the third trimester of pregnancy. The CDR3 protein is CASSLNRGSYEQYF. CDR3 DNA sequence: TGTGCCAGCAGTCTCAACAGGGGTTCCTACGAGCAGTACTTC.